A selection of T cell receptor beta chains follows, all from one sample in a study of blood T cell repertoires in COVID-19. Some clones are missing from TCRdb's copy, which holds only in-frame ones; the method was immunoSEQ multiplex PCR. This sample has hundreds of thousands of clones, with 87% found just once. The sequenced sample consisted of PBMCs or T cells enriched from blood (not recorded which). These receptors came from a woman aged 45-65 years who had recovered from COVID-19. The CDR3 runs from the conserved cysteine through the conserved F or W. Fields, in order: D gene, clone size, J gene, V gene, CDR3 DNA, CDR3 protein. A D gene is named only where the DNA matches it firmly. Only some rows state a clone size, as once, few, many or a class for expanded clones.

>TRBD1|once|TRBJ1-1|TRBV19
TGTGCCAGTAGTAGACTACGACAGGGGAACACTGAAGCTTTCTTT
CASSRLRQGNTEAFF
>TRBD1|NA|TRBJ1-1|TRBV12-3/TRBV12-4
TGTGCCAGCAGTTTAACAGGGGGGGCTGAAGCTTTCTTT
CASSLTGGAEAFF
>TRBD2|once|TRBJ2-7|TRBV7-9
TGTGCCAGCAGCTTCTCCTCCGGGACTATATCCTACGAGCAGTACTTC
CASSFSSGTISYEQYF
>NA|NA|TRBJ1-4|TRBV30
TGTGCCTGGACTCCCGGGGGGCGTCGTGAAAAACTGTTTTTT
CAWTPGGRREKLFF
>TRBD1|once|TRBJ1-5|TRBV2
TGTGCCAGCAGTGTGGACAGGAATAGCAATCAGCCCCAGCATTTT
CASSVDRNSNQPQHF
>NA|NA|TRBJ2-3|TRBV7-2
TGTGCCAGCAGCTTAGAACCCTTGTTGGGGGGAACAGATACGCAGTATTTT
CASSLEPLLGGTDTQYF
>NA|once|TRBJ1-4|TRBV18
TGTGCCAGCTCCCGGACAGAGACTAATGAAAAACTGTTTTTT
CASSRTETNEKLFF
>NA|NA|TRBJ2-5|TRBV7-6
TGTGCCAGCAGCTTAGTTTCGGAGACCCAGTACTTC
CASSLVSETQYF
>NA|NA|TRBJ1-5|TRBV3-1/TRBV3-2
TGTGCCAGCAGCCAAGATAGCACAGGAAATCAGCCCCAGCATTTT
CASSQDSTGNQPQHF
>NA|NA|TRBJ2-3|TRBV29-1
TGCAGCACCCGACAGATTTTCACAGATACGCAGTATTTT
CSTRQIFTDTQYF
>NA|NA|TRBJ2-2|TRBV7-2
TGTGCCAGCAGCTTGTCTGACAGGATCCACACCGGGGAGCTGTTTTTT
CASSLSDRIHTGELFF
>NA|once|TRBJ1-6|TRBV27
TGTGCCAGCAGTTTAACGGGGGCCTATAATTCACCCCTCCACTTT
CASSLTGAYNSPLHF
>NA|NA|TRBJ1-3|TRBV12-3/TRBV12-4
TGTGCCAGCAGTAGCGGAAACACCATATATTTT
CASSSGNTIYF
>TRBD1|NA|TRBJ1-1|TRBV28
TGTGCCAGCAGTTCCCGGACAGGGGACACTGAAGCTTTCTTT
CASSSRTGDTEAFF
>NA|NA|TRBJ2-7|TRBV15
TGTGCCACCAGCAACGACAGGTCCTACGAGCAGTACTTC
CATSNDRSYEQYF
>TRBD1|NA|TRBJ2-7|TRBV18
TGTGCCAGCTCAAGACAGGGCGAGCAGTACTTC
CASSRQGEQYF
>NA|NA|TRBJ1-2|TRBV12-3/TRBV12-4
TGTGCCAGCAGTCAGGACAGTAGAGGCTACACCTTC
CASSQDSRGYTF
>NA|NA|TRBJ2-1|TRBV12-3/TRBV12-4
TGTGCCAGCAGTTCACCTCCAGGGGCTGAGCAGTTCTTC
CASSSPPGAEQFF
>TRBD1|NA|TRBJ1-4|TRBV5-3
TGTGCCAGAAGCTTGGGTCGACAGGGGATTTGCACTAATGAAAAACTGTTTTTT
CARSLGRQGICTNEKLFF
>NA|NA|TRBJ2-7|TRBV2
TGTGCCAGCAGACCGGGACACGTCTCCTACGAGCAGTACTTC
CASRPGHVSYEQYF
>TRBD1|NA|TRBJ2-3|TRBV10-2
TGCGCCAGCAGCCTCGACAGGGGGTTAATCACAGATACGCAGTATTTT
CASSLDRGLITDTQYF
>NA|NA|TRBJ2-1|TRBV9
TGTGCCAGCAGCGTAGGGAATTTTCCAGCGGGTAAAGAGCAGTTCTTC
CASSVGNFPAGKEQFF
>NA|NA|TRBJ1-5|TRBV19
TGTGCCAGTAGTATAGAACAGGGAAGGAATCAGCCCCAGCATTTT
CASSIEQGRNQPQHF
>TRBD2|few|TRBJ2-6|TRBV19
TGTGCCAGTAGTATCCAGACTAGCGGGGGGACTGGGGCCAACGTCCTGACTTTC
CASSIQTSGGTGANVLTF
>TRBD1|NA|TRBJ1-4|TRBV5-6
TGTGCCAGCAGCTTGGTCAGGGGGCAAATTAATAATGAAAAACTGTTTTTT
CASSLVRGQINNEKLFF
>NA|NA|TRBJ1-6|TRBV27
TGTGCCAGCAGTTTATCCCCCACGAGGCTTAATTCACCCCTCCACTTT
CASSLSPTRLNSPLHF
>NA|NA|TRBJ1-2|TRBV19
TGTGCCAGCAGCCCGGGACACGGACCATATGGCTACACCTTC
CASSPGHGPYGYTF
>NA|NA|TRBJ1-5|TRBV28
TGTGCCGGCAGAAGGGGGCCCCAGCATTTT
CAGRRGPQHF
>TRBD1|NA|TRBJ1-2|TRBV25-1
TGTGCCAGCAGTGAATTAGAACAGGGGGCGGCTTATGGCTACACCTTC
CASSELEQGAAYGYTF
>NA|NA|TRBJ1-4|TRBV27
TGTGCCAGCAGTTTATCCCAGGGGCGCGGTGAAAAACTGTTTTTT
CASSLSQGRGEKLFF
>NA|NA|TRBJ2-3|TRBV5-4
TGTGCCCTCCGTGCGGGCTCGACAGATACGCAGTATTTT
CALRAGSTDTQYF
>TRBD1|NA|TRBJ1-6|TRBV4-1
TGCGCCAGCAGCCGACTTTTACCAGGGGGCTTCTCCTATAATTCACCCCTCCACTTT
CASSRLLPGGFSYNSPLHF
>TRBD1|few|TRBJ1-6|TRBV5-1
TGCGCCAGCAGCCTAGGGACAGGGGGCAGCAATTCACCCCTCCACTTT
CASSLGTGGSNSPLHF
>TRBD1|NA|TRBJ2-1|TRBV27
TGTGCCAGCAGACTATCCGGGACAGTCCACTACAATGAGCAGTTCTTC
CASRLSGTVHYNEQFF
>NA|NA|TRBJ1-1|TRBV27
TGTGCCAGCAGTTGGGAAGGGGGGGACACTGAAGCTTTCTTT
CASSWEGGDTEAFF
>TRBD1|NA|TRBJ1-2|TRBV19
TGTGCCAGTAGTAACGGACAGGGGAGGCACTATGGCTACACCTTC
CASSNGQGRHYGYTF
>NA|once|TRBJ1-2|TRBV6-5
TGTGCCAGCAAGGAGGGCAATGCTAACTATGGCTACACCTTC
CASKEGNANYGYTF